Listed here are 8 T cell receptor beta chains from one sample, sequenced in a study of CD8 T cells in ankylosing spondylitis listed by TCRdb under 2017. Library preparation used 5' RACE. This sample was sequenced with an Illumina HiSeq 2500. Using fastp trimming at Q25 and MiXCR clonotype assembly, TCRdb reanalyzed the public sequencing data and kept in-frame beta chains. Under each unique CDR3 protein, matching rows form one entry showing the most common genes and DNA. Across this sample there are hundreds of thousands of distinct CDR3 sequences, with roughly 24% seen only once. More than 6.5% of the sample is held by the ten biggest clonotypes. The sample comprised blood, either unsorted or a sorted T cell fraction (not recorded which). The receptors stem from a male donor with ankylosing spondylitis or in good health (not recorded which).

This clonotype was observed a few times. The chain is built from TRBV7-2 and TRBJ1-1; D gene ambiguous. Germline CDR1 SGHTA, CDR2 FQGNSA. The CDR3 consists of 14 residues. V was pared by 1 base and J by 2 bases, with 8 bases between. CDR3 coding DNA: TGTGCCAGCAGCTTAGTCAGCCTTAACACTGAAGCTTTCTTT. Encoded protein: CASSLVSLNTEAFF. Full variable domain (outside the CDR3, taken from reference TRBV7-2 and TRBJ1-1): GAGVSQSPSNKVTEKGKDVELRCDPISGHTALYWYRQSLGQGLEFLIYFQGNSAPDKSGLPSDRFSAERTGGSVSTLTIQRTQQEDSAVYLCASSLVSLNTEAFFGQGTRLTVV.

A note on this clonotype: A read error may account for a junction end that differs from germline. This rearrangement joins TRBV7-2 to TRBJ2-7; 9 nucleotides align to TRBD1. There are 15 residues in the CDR3. Germline V gene sequence: CDR1 SGHTA, CDR2 FQGNSA. CDR3 residues: CASSLMDRGLYEQYF. The CDR3, as DNA: TGCGCCAGCAGCTTAATGGACAGGGGATTGTACGAGCAGTACTTC.

The table lists this clonotype with a few counts. This sequence joins TRBV7-2 and TRBJ1-4, with 8 nucleotides matching TRBD1. The CDR3 spans 15 residues. Trimming at V came to 1 base and at J to 5 bases, leaving 3 bases not matched to a gene. Germline CDR1 and CDR2: SGHTA and FQGNSA. This CDR3 is CASSLGDRRNEKLFF. Written as DNA, the CDR3 is TGTGCCAGCAGCTTAGGGGACAGGAGAAATGAAAAACTGTTTTTT.

This chain uses TRBV4-2 with TRBJ2-2; possible D gene TRBD1, 6 bases. From germline, CDR1 is LGHNA and CDR2 YNFKEQ. Trimming took off 4 bases at V and 7 bases at J, with 7 bases between the two ends. The CDR3 length is 12 residues. DNA for the CDR3: TGTGCCAGCAGCCTAGGGGGCGGGGAGCTGTTTTTT. Amino acids: CASSLGGGELFF.

The chain links TRBV28 to TRBJ1-1; maybe TRBD1 (6 bases). V dropped 6 bases and J dropped 12 bases, with 20 bases sitting between them. CDR3 length: 13 amino acids. Germline V CDR1 and CDR2: MDHEN, SYDVKM. As DNA, the CDR3 is TGTGCCAGCAGCGAAGGGGGAGATGGCTTAACTTTCTTT. As protein: CASSEGGDGLTFF.

This clonotype occurred many times. The chain links TRBV4-2 to TRBJ2-5; 8 bases fit TRBD2. This CDR3 comprises 17 residues. Germline CDR1 LGHNA, CDR2 YNFKEQ. V lost 4 bases and J lost 2; bases outside the gene matches: 12. As DNA, the CDR3 is TGTGCCAGCAGCCCCTTCCCCGGGGTAGCGGGGCAAGAGACCCAGTACTTC. Translated: CASSPFPGVAGQETQYF.

This CDR3 reads CASSPRASGRIYNEQFF. The CDR3 nucleotides read TGCGCCAGCAGCCCCCGGGCTAGCGGGAGAATCTACAATGAGCAGTTCTTC. This sequence joins TRBV4-3 and TRBJ2-1; 10 positions agree with TRBD2. The V and J ends lost 4 bases and 3 bases, in that order; junction bases with no gene match: 9. The CDR3 length is 17 residues. Germline V gene sequence: CDR1 LGHNA, CDR2 YSLEER.

J is TRBJ2-1 and V is TRBV3-1; D ambiguous. CDR3 length: 13 residues. V shed 4 bases and J shed 8 bases, with 12 bases lying between them. Germline lookup yields CDR1 LGHDT and CDR2 YNNKEL (reference sequence). The CDR3 DNA sequence: TGTGCCAGCAGCCGACTGCAAGAGGATGAGCAGTTCTTC. Amino acid sequence: CASSRLQEDEQFF.